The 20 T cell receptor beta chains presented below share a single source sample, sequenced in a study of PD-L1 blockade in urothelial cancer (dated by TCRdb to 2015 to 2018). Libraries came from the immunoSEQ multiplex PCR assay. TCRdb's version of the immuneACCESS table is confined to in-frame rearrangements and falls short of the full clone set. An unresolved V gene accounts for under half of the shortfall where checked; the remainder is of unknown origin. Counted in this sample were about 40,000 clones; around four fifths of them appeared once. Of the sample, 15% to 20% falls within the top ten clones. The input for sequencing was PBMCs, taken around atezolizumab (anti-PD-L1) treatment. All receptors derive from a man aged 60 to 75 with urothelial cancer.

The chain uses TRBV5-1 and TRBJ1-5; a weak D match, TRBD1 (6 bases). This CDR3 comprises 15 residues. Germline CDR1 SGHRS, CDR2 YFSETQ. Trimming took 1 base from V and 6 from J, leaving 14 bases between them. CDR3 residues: CASSLTGGVRQPQHF. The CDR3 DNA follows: TGCGCCAGCAGCTTGACGGGGGGCGTACGTCAGCCCCAGCATTTT.

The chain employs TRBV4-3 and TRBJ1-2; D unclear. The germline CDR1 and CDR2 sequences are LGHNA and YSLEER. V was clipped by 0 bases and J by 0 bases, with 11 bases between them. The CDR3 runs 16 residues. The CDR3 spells CASSQDGIEANYGYTF. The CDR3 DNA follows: TGCGCCAGCAGCCAAGACGGGATCGAGGCTAACTATGGCTACACCTTC.

The CDR3 DNA is TGTGCCAGCAGCTTGGACAGGCTTTCGAATGAGCAGTTCTTC. As protein: CASSLDRLSNEQFF. The chain is built from TRBV5-5 and TRBJ2-1; D might be TRBD1 (5 bases). Trimming took 0 bases from V and 7 from J, leaving 11 bases between them. This CDR3 has 14 amino acids. Looked up from germline, CDR1 is SGHKS and CDR2 is YYEKEE (reference sequence).

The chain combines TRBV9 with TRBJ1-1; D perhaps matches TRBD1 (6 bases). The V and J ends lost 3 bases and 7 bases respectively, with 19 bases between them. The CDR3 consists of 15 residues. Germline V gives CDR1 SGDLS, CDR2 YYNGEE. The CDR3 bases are TGTGCCAGCAGCGCGGAACAGGGAAGGACGAGTGAAGCTTTCTTT. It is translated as CASSAEQGRTSEAFF.

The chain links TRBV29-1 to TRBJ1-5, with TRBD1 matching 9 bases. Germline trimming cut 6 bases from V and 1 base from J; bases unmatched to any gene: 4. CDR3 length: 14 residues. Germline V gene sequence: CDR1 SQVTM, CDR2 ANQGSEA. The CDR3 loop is CSVIDRGSNQPQHF. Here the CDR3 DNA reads TGCAGCGTAATCGACAGGGGGAGCAATCAGCCCCAGCATTTT.

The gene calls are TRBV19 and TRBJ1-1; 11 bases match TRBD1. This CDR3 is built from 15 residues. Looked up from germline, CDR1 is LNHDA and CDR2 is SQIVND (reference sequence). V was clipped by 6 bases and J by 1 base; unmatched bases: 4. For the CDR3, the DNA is TGTGCCAGTAGGGACAGGGGGCAAGGGAACACTGAAGCTTTCTTT. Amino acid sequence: CASRDRGQGNTEAFF.

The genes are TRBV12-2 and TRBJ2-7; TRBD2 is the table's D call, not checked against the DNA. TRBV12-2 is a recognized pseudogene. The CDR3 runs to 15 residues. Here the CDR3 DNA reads TGTGCAAGTCGCTTAGCTTCTAGCGGGACCTACGAGCAGTACTTC. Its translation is CASRLASSGTYEQYF.

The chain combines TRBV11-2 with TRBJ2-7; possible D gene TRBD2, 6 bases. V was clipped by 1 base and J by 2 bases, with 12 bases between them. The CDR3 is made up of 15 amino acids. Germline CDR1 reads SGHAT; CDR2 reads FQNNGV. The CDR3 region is CASSLAGTGPYEQYF. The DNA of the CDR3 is TGTGCCAGCAGCTTAGCCGGGACTGGGCCCTACGAGCAGTACTTC. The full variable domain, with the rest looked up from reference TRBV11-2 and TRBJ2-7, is EAGVAQSPRYKIIEKRQSVAFWCNPISGHATLYWYQQILGQGPKLLIQFQNNGVVDDSQLPKDRFSAERLKGVDSTLKIQPAKLEDSAVYLCASSLAGTGPYEQYFGPGTRLTVT.

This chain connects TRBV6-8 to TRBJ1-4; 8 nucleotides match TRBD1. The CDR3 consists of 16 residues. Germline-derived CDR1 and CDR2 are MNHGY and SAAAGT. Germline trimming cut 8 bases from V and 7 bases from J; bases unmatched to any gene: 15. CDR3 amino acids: CASRQGRGHVGEKLFF. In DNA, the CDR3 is TGTGCCAGCCGTCAGGGCAGGGGGCATGTAGGTGAAAAACTGTTTTTT.

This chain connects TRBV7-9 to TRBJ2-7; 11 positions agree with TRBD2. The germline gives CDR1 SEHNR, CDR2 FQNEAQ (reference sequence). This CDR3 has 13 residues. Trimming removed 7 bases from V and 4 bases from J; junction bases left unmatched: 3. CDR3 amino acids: CASTTSGVYEQYF. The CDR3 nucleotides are TGTGCCAGCACGACTAGCGGGGTTTACGAGCAGTACTTC.

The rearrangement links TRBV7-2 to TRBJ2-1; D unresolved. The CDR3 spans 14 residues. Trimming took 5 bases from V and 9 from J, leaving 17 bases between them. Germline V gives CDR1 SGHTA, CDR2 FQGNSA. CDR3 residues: CASSPLAVVVEQFF. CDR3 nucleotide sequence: TGTGCCAGCAGCCCCCTCGCCGTCGTAGTTGAGCAGTTCTTC.

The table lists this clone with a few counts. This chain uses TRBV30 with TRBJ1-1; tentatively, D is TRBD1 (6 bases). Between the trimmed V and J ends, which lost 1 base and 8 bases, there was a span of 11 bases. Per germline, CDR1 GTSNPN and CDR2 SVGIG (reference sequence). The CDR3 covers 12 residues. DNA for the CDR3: TGTGCCTGGAGTGGCAGGGGCGACGAAGCTTTCTTT. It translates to CAWSGRGDEAFF.

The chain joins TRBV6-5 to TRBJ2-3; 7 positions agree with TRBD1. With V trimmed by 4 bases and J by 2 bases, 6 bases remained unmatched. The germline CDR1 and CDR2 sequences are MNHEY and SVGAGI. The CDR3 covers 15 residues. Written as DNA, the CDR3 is TGTGCCAGCAGTTCCCTCGGACAGGTCACAGATACGCAGTATTTT. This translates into CASSSLGQVTDTQYF.

The CDR3 spells CASSLAQGGAEAFF. The DNA of the CDR3 is TGTGCCAGCAGCTTAGCTCAGGGTGGAGCTGAAGCTTTCTTT. The J gene is TRBJ1-1, the V gene TRBV7-2; TRBD1 might be the D (5 bases). This CDR3 has 14 residues. Germline V CDR1 and CDR2: SGHTA, FQGNSA. V lost 0 bases and J 6 bases, leaving 11 bases between the germline ends.

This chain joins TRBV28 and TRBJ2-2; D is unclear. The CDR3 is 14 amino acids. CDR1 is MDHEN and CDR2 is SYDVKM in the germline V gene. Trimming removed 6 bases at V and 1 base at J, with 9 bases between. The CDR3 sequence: CASSPIMNTGELFF. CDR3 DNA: TGTGCCAGCAGCCCAATCATGAACACCGGGGAGCTGTTTTTT.

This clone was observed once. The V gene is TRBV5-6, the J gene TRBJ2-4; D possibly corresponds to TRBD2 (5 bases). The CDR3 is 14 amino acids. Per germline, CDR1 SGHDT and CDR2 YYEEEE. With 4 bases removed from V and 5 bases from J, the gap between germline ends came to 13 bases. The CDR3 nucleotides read TGTGCCAGCAGCCCACCGGGGTTTGAAAACATTCAGTACTTC. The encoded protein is CASSPPGFENIQYF.

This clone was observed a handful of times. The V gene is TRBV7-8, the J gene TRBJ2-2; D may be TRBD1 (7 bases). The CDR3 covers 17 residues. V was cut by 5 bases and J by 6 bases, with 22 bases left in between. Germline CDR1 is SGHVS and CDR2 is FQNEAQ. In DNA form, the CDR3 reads TGTGCCAGCAGCGAAACAAGCCGACAGGGAGGCCCCGGGGAGCTGTTTTTT. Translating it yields CASSETSRQGGPGELFF.

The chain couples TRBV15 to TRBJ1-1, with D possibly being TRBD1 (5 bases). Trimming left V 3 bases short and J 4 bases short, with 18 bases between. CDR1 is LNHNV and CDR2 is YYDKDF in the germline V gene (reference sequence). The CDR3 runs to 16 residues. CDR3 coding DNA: TGTGCCACCAGCAGGAAGGCAGGGTCGGAGGGCACTGAAGCTTTCTTT. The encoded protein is CATSRKAGSEGTEAFF.

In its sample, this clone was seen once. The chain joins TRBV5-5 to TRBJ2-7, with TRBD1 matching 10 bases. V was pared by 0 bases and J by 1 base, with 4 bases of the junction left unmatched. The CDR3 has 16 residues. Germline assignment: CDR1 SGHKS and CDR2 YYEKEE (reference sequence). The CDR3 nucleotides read TGTGCCAGCAGCTTGGCCCGGGACAGGGGATCCTACGAGCAGTACTTC. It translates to CASSLARDRGSYEQYF.

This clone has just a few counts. The CDR3 spells CSVDAVQGAETQYF. For the CDR3, the DNA is TGCAGCGTTGACGCAGTACAGGGGGCAGAGACCCAGTACTTC. V gene TRBV29-1 combines with J gene TRBJ2-5; 9 nucleotides line up with TRBD1. The germline V gene has CDR1 SQVTM and CDR2 ANQGSEA. V gave up 3 bases and J gave up 4 bases; unmatched junction bases: 6. This CDR3 spans 14 amino acids.